This T cell receptor (beta chain) stems from a study of cytomegalovirus exposure and HLA in healthy donors. It was with 60 Vbeta and 13 Jbeta primers that the PCR ran. Method: immunoSEQ multiplex PCR; TCRdb's copy keeps in-frame clones and lacks some. The sample records about 89,000 clones, approximately 86% being singletons. Germline assignment: CDR1 SGHAT and CDR2 FQNNGV. This CDR3 region has 16 residues. V trimming: 4 bases; J trimming: 4 bases; junction bases outside the gene matches: 10. The J gene is TRBJ2-5, the V gene TRBV11-2, with 9 bases that match TRBD2. The sequence derives from a man younger than 45 in good health and CMV-seropositive. Source material: PBMCs. The CDR3 nucleotides are TGTGCCAGCAGCTATGGACTAGCGCCCAGGGGAGAGACCCAGTACTTC. Amino acid sequence: CASSYGLAPRGETQYF.